A single sample is the source of the 10 T cell receptor beta chains below, sequenced in a study of blood T cell repertoires in COVID-19. Repertoires were generated with immunoSEQ multiplex PCR, while TCRdb's copy carries only in-frame clones and drops some. This table holds some 28,000 clones, roughly 87% found once. Sequenced: peripheral blood. These receptors all stem from a human donor in a cohort sampled during active COVID-19.

The chain couples TRBV19 to TRBJ1-2; 9 bases fit TRBD1. The CDR3 sequence is 13 residues long. Germline-derived CDR1 and CDR2 are LNHDA and SQIVND (reference sequence). With 6 bases clipped from V and 7 bases from J, the junction kept 6 bases outside the gene matches. The CDR3 reads CASRIQGAPGYTF. The CDR3 DNA is TGTGCCAGTAGGATACAGGGGGCGCCTGGCTACACCTTC.

The chain links TRBV5-6 to TRBJ2-7, with D possibly being TRBD2 (6 bases). This CDR3 spans 15 amino acids. The germline gives CDR1 SGHDT, CDR2 YYEEEE. V was pared by 4 bases and J by 0 bases, with 14 bases between. The chain's CDR3 is CASSPGRRSSYEQYF. The CDR3 bases are TGTGCCAGCAGCCCGGGGAGGAGGAGCTCCTACGAGCAGTACTTC.

The V and J genes are TRBV5-1 and TRBJ1-2; D gene unclear. Germline lookup yields CDR1 SGHRS and CDR2 YFSETQ. The CDR3 extends over 13 amino acids. V lost 4 bases, J lost 1 base, and 8 bases lay in between. CDR3 sequence reads: CASSPNLNYGYTF. The CDR3 DNA reads as TGCGCCAGCAGCCCTAATCTTAACTATGGCTACACCTTC.

The gene calls are TRBV14 and TRBJ2-7; 7 bases are shared with TRBD1. The CDR3 consists of 15 residues. Germline V gene sequence: CDR1 SGHDN, CDR2 FVKESK. V lost 4 bases and J lost 0; bases outside the gene matches: 6. The CDR3 reads CASSLQTGPSYEQYF. The CDR3 DNA sequence: TGTGCCAGCAGCCTTCAGACAGGGCCCTCCTACGAGCAGTACTTC.

V gene TRBV11-2 combines with J gene TRBJ2-7; D possibly corresponds to TRBD2 (7 bases). This CDR3 spans 15 amino acids. Germline values: CDR1 SGHAT, CDR2 FQNNGV. V dropped 1 base and J dropped 4 bases, with 14 bases sitting between them. The CDR3 reads CASSLGWGGVYEQYF. Here the CDR3 DNA reads TGTGCCAGCAGCTTAGGTTGGGGGGGCGTATACGAGCAGTACTTC.

This chain joins TRBV28 and TRBJ1-6; TRBD1 is a possible D gene (5 bases). Between the trimmed V and J ends, which lost 3 bases and 7 bases, there was a span of 10 bases. Germline V CDR1 and CDR2: MDHEN, SYDVKM. CDR3 length equals 14 residues. The CDR3 loop is CASSFGSGNSPLHF. CDR3 sequence (DNA): TGTGCCAGCAGTTTTGGGTCAGGGAATTCACCCCTCCACTTT.

The V call is TRBV6-5, the J call TRBJ2-7; D is unclear. V gave up 0 bases and J gave up 0 bases, with 9 bases separating them. Germline V gives CDR1 MNHEY, CDR2 SVGAGI. CDR3 length: 15 amino acids. The DNA for the CDR3 is TGTGCCAGCAGTTACTCGTTCGAGAGCTCCTACGAGCAGTACTTC. This gives the protein CASSYSFESSYEQYF.

The chain uses TRBV5-8 and TRBJ1-1; tentative D call: TRBD1 (5 bases). The germline V gene has CDR1 SGHTS and CDR2 YDEGEE. The CDR3 sequence is 15 residues long. Trimming shortened V by 5 bases and J by 1 base, and 15 bases separated the two germline ends. DNA of the CDR3: TGTGCCAGCAGACGTATAGGACAAACGAACACTGAAGCTTTCTTT. The encoded protein is CASRRIGQTNTEAFF.

The chain employs TRBV6-1 and TRBJ1-5, with D perhaps matching TRBD1 (5 bases). Looked up from germline, CDR1 is MNHNS and CDR2 is SASEGT. This CDR3 has 16 residues. Trimming left V 1 base short and J 2 bases short, with 12 bases between. The CDR3: CASSEGGVKGNQPQHF. In nucleotides, the CDR3 is TGTGCCAGCAGTGAAGGGGGGGTCAAGGGCAATCAGCCCCAGCATTTT.

In this sample, this clone turned up once. The J gene is TRBJ1-1, the V gene TRBV6-2 or TRBV6-3; TRBD1 is a possible D gene (6 bases). Germline V gene sequence: CDR1 MNHEY, CDR2 SVGEGT. The CDR3 length is 12 residues. V gave up 2 bases and J gave up 11 bases, with 12 bases separating them. CDR3 coding DNA: TGTGCCAGCAGTTACCCGGACAGAGGGGCTTTCTTT. It yields the protein CASSYPDRGAFF.